What follows are 31 T cell receptor beta chains derived from one specimen sequenced in a study of blood T cell repertoires in COVID-19. The data were produced by immunoSEQ multiplex PCR, yet TCRdb's version contains in-frame clones alone and is incomplete. The sample carries about 360,000 clones, 70% to 90% recorded once. The material sequenced was peripheral blood. These receptors all come from a human donor in a cohort sampled during active COVID-19.

The rearrangement uses TRBV5-1 and TRBJ2-1, with 8 bases aligning to TRBD2. Germline values: CDR1 SGHRS, CDR2 YFSETQ. There are 20 residues in the CDR3. Trimming removed 3 bases from V and 1 base from J; junction bases left unmatched: 18. CDR3 DNA sequence: TGCGCCAGCAGCTCCCCCCTGGGTAGCGGGGCTTCCCTATCCTACAATGAGCAGTTCTTC. Residues: CASSSPLGSGASLSYNEQFF.

This sequence joins TRBV9 and TRBJ2-5; 12 bases match TRBD2. J gave up 5 bases and V 4 bases, and 9 bases lay outside the gene matches. This CDR3 is built from 16 residues. Germline-derived CDR1 and CDR2 are SGDLS and YYNGEE. In nucleotides, the CDR3 is TGTGCCAGCAGCACAGCTAGCGGGGGGGCCTGGGAGACCCAGTACTTC. Translation: CASSTASGGAWETQYF. The variable domain in full, completed from reference TRBV9 and TRBJ2-5, reads DSGVTQTPKHLITATGQRVTLRCSPRSGDLSVYWYQQSLDQGLQFLIQYYNGEERAKGNILERFSAQQFPDLHSELNLSSLELGDSALYFCASSTASGGAWETQYFGPGTRLLVL.

This clone was observed a single time. This rearrangement joins TRBV14 to TRBJ1-2; 7 nucleotides agree with TRBD1. Germline V CDR1 and CDR2: SGHDN, FVKESK. Germline trimming cut 0 bases from V and 8 bases from J; bases unmatched to any gene: 21. The CDR3 spans 19 residues. The CDR3 nucleotides are TGTGCCAGCAGCCAAGAACGACGGGACAGACCGTATTTATCATGGGGCTACACCTTC. It specifies CASSQERRDRPYLSWGYTF.

The genes are TRBV3-1 (or the pseudogene TRBV3-2) and TRBJ2-1; 12 nucleotides match TRBD2. The CDR3 length is 17 residues. Germline V lookup: CDR1 LGHDT, CDR2 YNNKEL (reference sequence). V shed 4 bases and J 4 bases; nucleotides not matched to a gene: 8. The CDR3 is CASSPAALAGGYNEQFF. In nucleotides, the CDR3 is TGTGCCAGCAGCCCCGCAGCCCTAGCGGGGGGGTACAATGAGCAGTTCTTC.

The chain has TRBV12-2 and TRBJ2-7; the D segment call TRBD2 is taken from the table without a DNA check. TRBV12-2 is an annotated pseudogene. The CDR3 consists of 11 residues. CDR3 sequence (DNA): TGTGCAAGTCGCCGGCGGTACGAGCAGTACTTC. This encodes CASRRRYEQYF.

The chain recombines TRBV10-3 with TRBJ2-5, with D maybe TRBD1 (6 bases). CDR3 length: 14 amino acids. Looked up from germline, CDR1 is ENHRY and CDR2 is SYGVKD. The V and J ends lost 5 bases and 5 bases respectively, with 15 bases between them. CDR3 in amino acids: CAISPGQPRETQYF. The CDR3 nucleotides are TGTGCCATCAGTCCCGGACAGCCACGGGAGACCCAGTACTTC.

Only one count was recorded for this clone. The chain employs TRBV24-1 and TRBJ1-1, with 8 bases that match TRBD1. The CDR3 is 19 residues long. J gave up 5 bases and V 1 base, and 17 bases lay outside the gene matches. Germline CDR1 is KGHDR and CDR2 is SFDVKD. In DNA, the CDR3 is TGTGCCACCAGTGATTTCCTCCCCGCAAGACAGGGGTTACGGACTGAAGCTTTCTTT. This gives the protein CATSDFLPARQGLRTEAFF.

The chain recombines TRBV6-1 with TRBJ1-2; the D is unclear. V was cut by 5 bases and J by 4 bases, with 11 bases left in between. This CDR3 region has 13 residues. CDR1 and CDR2 from the germline V gene are MNHNS and SASEGT. The CDR3: CASSWAAGYGYTF. Here the CDR3 DNA reads TGTGCCAGCAGTTGGGCGGCGGGCTATGGCTACACCTTC.

The chain combines TRBV9 with TRBJ2-5, with a tentative D call TRBD2 (6 bases). Germline assignment: CDR1 SGDLS and CDR2 YYNGEE. The germline V and J ends were trimmed by 0 bases and 8 bases, with 11 bases remaining between them. The CDR3 sequence is 13 residues long. CDR3 nucleotide sequence: TGTGCCAGCAGCGTAGGTGGGGCGGGAACCCAGTACTTC. Translation: CASSVGGAGTQYF.

This chain uses TRBV7-2 with TRBJ2-3; 12 bases line up with TRBD2. V shed 5 bases and J 6 bases; nucleotides not matched to a gene: 9. This CDR3 is 16 amino acids long. CDR1 is SGHTA and CDR2 is FQGNSA in the germline V gene. CDR3 sequence reads: CASSGTSGGFMDTQYF. The CDR3 nucleotides are TGTGCCAGCAGCGGCACTAGCGGGGGGTTTATGGATACGCAGTATTTT.

J is TRBJ2-7 and V is TRBV18; D remains unclear. This CDR3 contains 13 residues. Trimming removed 4 bases from V and 7 bases from J, with 14 bases in between. Germline-derived CDR1 and CDR2 are KGHSH and LQKENI. The CDR3 sequence: CASSLDLWSEQYF. CDR3 nucleotides: TGTGCCAGCTCACTTGACTTATGGTCAGAGCAGTACTTC.

Of note for this clone: The same CDR3 also results from other DNA sequences found in this sample. The chain combines TRBV5-1 with TRBJ1-1; D unclear. Germline assignment: CDR1 SGHRS and CDR2 YFSETQ. CDR3 length equals 14 residues. V lost 0 bases, J lost 1 base, and 7 bases lay in between. The CDR3 nucleotides read TGCGCCAGCAGCTTGGACACGGGGAACACTGAAGCTTTCTTT. Translating gives CASSLDTGNTEAFF.

V usage is TRBV11-2 and J usage is TRBJ2-2; TRBD2 aligns across 12 bases. The V gene end was trimmed by 5 bases and the J gene end by 5 bases; junction bases not matched to a gene: 3. This CDR3 has 15 amino acids. CDR1 is SGHAT and CDR2 is FQNNGV in the germline V gene. The CDR3 sequence is CASSRLAGGTGELFF. Here the CDR3 DNA reads TGTGCCAGCAGCCGTCTAGCGGGGGGGACCGGGGAGCTGTTTTTT.

The CDR3 is CASSLKGLAYEQYF. In DNA, the CDR3 is TGTGCCAGCAGCCTAAAGGGACTAGCGTACGAGCAGTACTTC. The chain couples TRBV11-2 to TRBJ2-7, with 10 bases fitting TRBD2. J was trimmed by 4 bases and V by 5 bases; bases with no gene match: 5. This CDR3 is 14 amino acids long. CDR1 and CDR2 from the germline V gene are SGHAT and FQNNGV. Full variable domain (missing parts from reference TRBV11-2 and TRBJ2-7): EAGVAQSPRYKIIEKRQSVAFWCNPISGHATLYWYQQILGQGPKLLIQFQNNGVVDDSQLPKDRFSAERLKGVDSTLKIQPAKLEDSAVYLCASSLKGLAYEQYFGPGTRLTVT.

The chain couples TRBV12-3 or TRBV12-4 to TRBJ1-4; D not resolved. The ends were cut back, 6 bases at V and 4 bases at J, with 9 bases in the middle. The CDR3 consists of 13 residues. The CDR3 spells CASSRQINEKLFF. The CDR3 nucleotides are TGTGCCAGCAGCCGACAAATTAATGAAAAACTGTTTTTT.

The rearrangement uses TRBV2 and TRBJ1-6; D call uncertain. V was trimmed by 8 bases and J by 10 bases, leaving 15 bases between them. Germline assignment: CDR1 SNHLY and CDR2 FYNNEI. CDR3 size: 13 residues. The CDR3 bases are TGTGCCAGCGGACGAGGGCAGCGGTCACCCCTCCACTTT. As protein: CASGRGQRSPLHF.

This chain uses TRBV7-6 with TRBJ2-7; 7 bases align to TRBD1. V lost 6 bases, J lost 3 bases, and 11 bases stayed unmatched. CDR3 length: 15 residues. Germline assignment: CDR1 SGHVS and CDR2 FNYEAQ. CDR3 amino acids: CASRRPGQKDYEQYF. As DNA, the CDR3 is TGTGCCAGCAGGCGCCCGGGACAGAAAGACTACGAGCAGTACTTC.

On this clone itself: Distinct nucleotide sequences in the sample also encode this CDR3. The chain uses TRBV9 and TRBJ1-4; no clear D gene. There are 15 residues in the CDR3. Germline V gene data show CDR1 as SGDLS and CDR2 as YYNGEE. The ends were cut back, 0 bases at V and 5 bases at J, with 11 bases in the middle. The CDR3, as DNA: TGTGCCAGCAGCGTAGCTACCGGAGAGAATGAAAAACTGTTTTTT. As protein: CASSVATGENEKLFF.

This sequence joins TRBV2 and TRBJ1-6; possibly TRBD1 for D (5 bases). This CDR3 is 12 amino acids long. Trimming pared 6 bases from V and 5 bases from J, leaving 5 bases between. Germline V lookup: CDR1 SNHLY, CDR2 FYNNEI. The CDR3 region has the DNA TGTGCCAGCAGCAGGGATAATTCACCCCTCCACTTT. Its protein product is CASSRDNSPLHF.

This chain uses TRBV28 with TRBJ1-2; D remains unclear. There are 11 residues in the CDR3. CDR1 and CDR2 from the germline V gene are MDHEN and SYDVKM. The CDR3 region has the DNA TGTGCGATACTCAGCGGTGGAAGCTACACCTTC. Amino acids: CAILSGGSYTF.

This clone has only one observation. The rearrangement uses TRBV9 and TRBJ2-7; a weak D match, TRBD1 (6 bases). The CDR3 is made up of 14 amino acids. V gave up 4 bases and J gave up 6 bases, with 17 bases separating them. CDR1 and CDR2 (germline): SGDLS, YYNGEE. CDR3 residues: CASSPGAEPVEQYF. The CDR3 bases are TGTGCCAGCAGCCCAGGGGCGGAGCCCGTCGAGCAGTACTTC.

This chain connects TRBV2 to TRBJ2-5; D not resolved. CDR3 size: 15 residues. Deletions cut 7 bases from V and 2 bases from J, with 17 bases between. Germline-derived CDR1 and CDR2 are SNHLY and FYNNEI. The CDR3 nucleotides read TGTGCCAGCACCCCAGTCGGTGAGGCTCAAGAGACCCAGTACTTC. It yields the protein CASTPVGEAQETQYF.

This sequence joins TRBV21-1 and TRBJ1-5; the DNA was not compared with TRBD1, the D call given in the table. TRBV21-1 is noted as a pseudogene. The CDR3 runs to 24 residues. Here the CDR3 DNA reads TGTGCCAGCAGCAAAGTGATACGAAGTCTTGAAAAACCGGGACAGGGAGGGTACAATCAGCCCCAGCATTTT. Protein sequence: CASSKVIRSLEKPGQGGYNQPQHF.

V usage is TRBV6-1 and J usage is TRBJ2-7; 7 bases align to TRBD1. The J segment lost 3 bases and the V segment lost 0 bases, leaving 5 bases of the junction unmatched. CDR1 MNHNS and CDR2 SASEGT come from the germline V gene. The CDR3 runs 15 residues. The CDR3 DNA reads TGTGCCAGCAGTGAAGCACAGGGGAGAGACTACGAGCAGTACTTC. Residues: CASSEAQGRDYEQYF.

The rearrangement joins TRBV15 to TRBJ2-1; TRBD2 aligns across 7 bases. The CDR3 is made up of 15 amino acids. Per germline, CDR1 LNHNV and CDR2 YYDKDF (reference sequence). J lost 6 bases, V lost 4 bases, and 9 bases had no gene match. The CDR3 loop reads CATSTGGVGINEQFF. The CDR3 nucleotides are TGTGCCACCAGCACGGGGGGAGTGGGGATCAATGAGCAGTTCTTC.

This clone was seen once. The J gene is TRBJ1-1, the V gene TRBV3-1 (or the pseudogene TRBV3-2); the D is unclear. The V gene's germline CDR1 is LGHDT and CDR2 YNNKEL (reference sequence). V lost 4 bases to trimming and J lost 1 base, with 19 bases between them. The CDR3 loop spans 17 amino acids. CDR3 coding DNA: TGTGCCAGCAGCCCGACACCTCGGAGGCCAAGGAACACTGAAGCTTTCTTT. Translating it yields CASSPTPRRPRNTEAFF.

V is TRBV30 and J is TRBJ2-2, with 8 positions matching TRBD2. J gave up 0 bases and V 3 bases, and 3 bases lay outside the gene matches. The CDR3 length is 15 residues. The germline CDR1 and CDR2 sequences are GTSNPN and SVGIG (reference sequence). This CDR3 reads CAWRRGLANTGELFF. CDR3 nucleotide sequence: TGTGCCTGGAGGCGGGGACTAGCGAACACCGGGGAGCTGTTTTTT.

The chain employs TRBV15 and TRBJ2-3, with D possibly TRBD1 on 5 matching bases. This CDR3 is built from 15 residues. V gave up 1 base and J gave up 0 bases, with 8 bases separating them. CDR1 is LNHNV and CDR2 is YYDKDF in the germline V gene (reference sequence). The DNA of the CDR3 is TGTGCCACCAGCAGAGGTAGGACAAGCACAGATACGCAGTATTTT. Protein sequence: CATSRGRTSTDTQYF.

This clone was seen only a few times. The CDR3 sequence is CASSLAPDREMNTEAFF. Here the CDR3 DNA reads TGCGCCAGCAGCTTGGCCCCGGACAGGGAAATGAACACTGAAGCTTTCTTT. This sequence joins TRBV5-1 and TRBJ1-1; TRBD1 aligns across 8 bases. The V and J ends lost 0 bases and 0 bases, in that order; junction bases with no gene match: 7. Germline CDR1 and CDR2: SGHRS and YFSETQ. The CDR3 runs to 17 residues.

This chain links TRBV20-1 with TRBJ1-6; D possibly corresponds to TRBD1 (5 bases). Germline CDR1 and CDR2: DFQATT and SNEGSKA (reference sequence). Deletions cut 3 bases from V and 3 bases from J, with 18 bases between. The CDR3 sequence is 17 residues long. In nucleotides, the CDR3 is TGCAGTGCTAGTCCTTTGGTAGGGGCGAGCTATAATTCACCCCTCCACTTT. It codes for CSASPLVGASYNSPLHF.

The gene calls are TRBV5-1 and TRBJ2-3, with 7 bases that match TRBD2. This CDR3 contains 14 residues. From germline, CDR1 is SGHRS and CDR2 YFSETQ. With 2 bases clipped from V and 3 bases from J, the junction kept 3 bases outside the gene matches. As DNA, the CDR3 is TGCGCCAGCAGCTTCCTCGGGAGGACAGATACGCAGTATTTT. Protein product: CASSFLGRTDTQYF.